This TCR beta chain was sequenced in a study of shared clonotypes between healthy human individuals. As for the study in general: A few men and a couple of women, aged 18 to 49, were donors. Study findings and constraints: Naive CD4 clonotypes overlapped across a handful of donors at roughly 5.1%.

The CDR3 is 14 amino acids. From germline, CDR1 is SGHRS and CDR2 YFSETQ. V was cut by 4 bases and J by 0 bases, with 7 bases left in between. Samples underwent the assay at deep level. Method: immunoSEQ multiplex PCR; TCRdb's copy keeps in-frame clones and lacks some. Here the sample spans roughly 2,300,000 clones, 92% being singletons. As concerns this clone: What it binds is unknown. Other DNA sequences in this specimen translate into the identical CDR3.

Sequencing used naive CD4+ T cells from PBMCs. Subset of the sample: CD45RA+ positively selected. The receptor was isolated from a man aged 18 to 30 in good health. Some clones in this sample may be carry-over from other donors' samples. The chain recombines TRBV5-1 with TRBJ2-2; D unresolved. The CDR3 bases are TGCGCCAGCAGCCTTACTGCGAACACCGGGGAGCTGTTTTTT. Translation gives CASSLTANTGELFF. Variable domain in full (rest from reference TRBV5-1 and TRBJ2-2): KAGVTQTPRYLIKTRGQQVTLSCSPISGHRSVSWYQQTPGQGLQFLFEYFSETQRNKGNFPGRFSGRQFSNSRSEMNVSTLELGDSALYLCASSLTANTGELFFGEGSRLTVL.